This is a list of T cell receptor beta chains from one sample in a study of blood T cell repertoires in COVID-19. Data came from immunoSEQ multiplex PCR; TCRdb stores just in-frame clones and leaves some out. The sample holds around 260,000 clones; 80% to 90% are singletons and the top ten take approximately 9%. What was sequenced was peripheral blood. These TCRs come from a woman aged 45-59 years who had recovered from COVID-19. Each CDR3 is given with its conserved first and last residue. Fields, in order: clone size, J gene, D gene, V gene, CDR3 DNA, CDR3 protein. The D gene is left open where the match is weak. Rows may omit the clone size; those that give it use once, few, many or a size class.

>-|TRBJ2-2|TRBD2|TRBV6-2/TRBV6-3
TGTGCCAGCAGTTACTCCGGGACTAGCTTGACCGGGGAGCTGTTTTTT
CASSYSGTSLTGELFF
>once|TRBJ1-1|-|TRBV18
TGTGCCAGCTCACCATCTGACACTGAAGCTTTCTTT
CASSPSDTEAFF
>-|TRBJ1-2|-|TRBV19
TGTGCCAGTAGTCTCCAGGCTAACTATGGCTACACCTTC
CASSLQANYGYTF
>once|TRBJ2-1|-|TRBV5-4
TGTGCCAGCAGCTTGGGTCCTACGCACTACAATGAGCAGTTCTTC
CASSLGPTHYNEQFF
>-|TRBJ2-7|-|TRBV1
TGCACCAGCAGCCAAGCCGGACAGGGACGTTCTTACGAGCAGTACTTC
CTSSQAGQGRSYEQYF
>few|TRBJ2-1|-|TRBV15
TGTGCCACCAGCTCGCGGGACAGAGGTTACAATGAGCAGTTCTTC
CATSSRDRGYNEQFF
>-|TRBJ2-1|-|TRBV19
TGTGCCAGTAGTAATGCGGGACGGCTCCCCCATGAGCAGTTCTTC
CASSNAGRLPHEQFF
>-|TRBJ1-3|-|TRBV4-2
TGTGCCAGCAGCCAACCAGGGCTCCGAAACACCATATATTTT
CASSQPGLRNTIYF
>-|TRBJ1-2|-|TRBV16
TGTGCCAGCAGCCAATTTAAGGGGGACCCAAATGGCTACACCTTC
CASSQFKGDPNGYTF
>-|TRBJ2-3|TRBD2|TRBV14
TGTGCCAGCAGCCAAGAGCCGACCTACAGGGGGCGAGGACTAGCGGGGGTAGATACGCAGTATTTT
CASSQEPTYRGRGLAGVDTQYF
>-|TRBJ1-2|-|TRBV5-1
TGCGCCAGCAGCCTCGACAGTCCCTATGGCTACACCTTC
CASSLDSPYGYTF
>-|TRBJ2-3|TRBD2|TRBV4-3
TGCGCCAGCAGCCGCCTTAATAGCGGGAGTAGCACAGATACGCAGTATTTT
CASSRLNSGSSTDTQYF
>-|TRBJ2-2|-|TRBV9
TGTGCCAGCAGCTTGCGCCCGGACAGCGCGAACACCGGGGAGCTGTTTTTT
CASSLRPDSANTGELFF
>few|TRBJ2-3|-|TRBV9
TGTGCCAGCAGCGTGGGGGTTGGGGACTCCGTCACAGATACGCAGTATTTT
CASSVGVGDSVTDTQYF
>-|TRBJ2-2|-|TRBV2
TGTGCCAGCAGTGTGGAGGGGAGCGGGGAGCTGTTTTTT
CASSVEGSGELFF
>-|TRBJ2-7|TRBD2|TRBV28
TGTGCCAGCAGGGGCGGGGGGACCTACGAGCAGTACTTC
CASRGGGTYEQYF
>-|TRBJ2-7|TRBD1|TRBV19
TGTGCCAGTAGTAAAGACACAGGGGGCAATTTCCACGAGCAGTACTTC
CASSKDTGGNFHEQYF
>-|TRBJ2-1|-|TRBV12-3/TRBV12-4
TGTGCCAGCAGTTTATCCGCAGGATGGGAGCAGTTCTTC
CASSLSAGWEQFF
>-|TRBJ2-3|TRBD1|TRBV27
TGTGCCAGCAGTCTGGACAGGTTTTGGGGCACGCAGTATTTT
CASSLDRFWGTQYF
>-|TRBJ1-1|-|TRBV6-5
TGTGCCAGCAGTTACACGGGACACCGGGACACTGAAGCTTTCTTT
CASSYTGHRDTEAFF